The 17 T cell receptor beta chains listed next were all sequenced from one sample in a study of T cells in localized non-small cell lung cancer. The method was immunoSEQ multiplex PCR; TCRdb's version includes in-frame clones alone and lacks a portion of them. The data show roughly 40,000 clones, approximately 88% seen once. Sequencing used peripheral blood, obtained before any cancer treatment. These receptors were obtained from a woman aged 35 to 70 with stage I lung adenocarcinoma.

In its sample, this clone was seen once. J is TRBJ2-7 and V is TRBV7-2, with 12 bases that match TRBD2. Germline CDR1 is SGHTA and CDR2 is FQGNSA. This CDR3 has 15 residues. Trimming removed 5 bases from V and 2 bases from J; junction bases left unmatched: 4. CDR3 region: CASSPSSGRAYEQYF. In DNA form, the CDR3 reads TGTGCCAGCAGCCCCTCTAGCGGGAGGGCCTACGAGCAGTACTTC.

The chain recombines TRBV19 with TRBJ1-2; no clear D gene. CDR3 size: 14 residues. Germline CDR1 LNHDA, CDR2 SQIVND (reference sequence). V was pared by 1 base and J by 4 bases, with 10 bases between. CDR3 loop: CASSIARVGYGYTF. CDR3 coding DNA: TGTGCCAGTAGTATAGCGAGGGTCGGCTATGGCTACACCTTC.

The J gene is TRBJ2-7, the V gene TRBV6-6, with 9 nucleotides matching TRBD1. V gave up 0 bases and J gave up 4 bases; unmatched junction bases: 4. The CDR3 has 15 amino acids. Germline CDR1 MNHNY, CDR2 SVGAGI (reference sequence). CDR3 region: CASSYSRDRAYEQYF. For the CDR3, the DNA is TGTGCCAGCAGTTACTCGAGGGACAGGGCTTACGAGCAGTACTTC.

This rearrangement joins TRBV5-1 to TRBJ2-3; 14 nucleotides line up with TRBD2. The CDR3 covers 18 residues. J was trimmed by 2 bases and V by 0 bases; bases with no gene match: 5. Looked up from germline, CDR1 is SGHRS and CDR2 is YFSETQ. In DNA form, the CDR3 reads TGCGCCAGCAGCTTGGTCGGACTAGCGGGAGGCTACACAGATACGCAGTATTTT. This gives the protein CASSLVGLAGGYTDTQYF.

J is TRBJ2-2 and V is TRBV30; D is undetermined. CDR1 and CDR2 (germline): GTSNPN, SVGIG (reference sequence). With 2 bases removed from V and 6 bases from J, the gap between germline ends came to 13 bases. The CDR3 is made up of 14 amino acids. CDR3 nucleotides: TGTGCCTGGAGTCTAAAGATGGGATCCGGGGAGCTGTTTTTT. The encoded protein is CAWSLKMGSGELFF.

The genes are TRBV20-1 and TRBJ2-5; TRBD1 or TRBD2 may be the D gene (5 bases each). This CDR3 spans 11 amino acids. The germline V gene encodes CDR1 DFQATT and CDR2 SNEGSKA (reference sequence). Trimming cost V 5 bases and J 7 bases, with 11 bases left between them. In DNA, the CDR3 is TGCAGTGCTCGAACTAGGGGGACCCAGTACTTC. Protein sequence: CSARTRGTQYF.

The chain employs TRBV10-3 and TRBJ2-6, with D uncertain. Germline V lookup: CDR1 ENHRY, CDR2 SYGVKD. The CDR3 spans 17 residues. Trimming removed 0 bases from V and 0 bases from J, with 9 bases in between. CDR3 residues: CAISESQATSGANVLTF. CDR3 nucleotides: TGTGCCATCAGTGAGTCGCAGGCCACCTCTGGGGCCAACGTCCTGACTTTC.

The chain uses TRBV11-1 and TRBJ2-3, with D hard to call. Germline lookup yields CDR1 SGHAT and CDR2 FQDESV (reference sequence). V was shortened by 1 base and J by 2 bases, with 7 bases between the two germline ends. The CDR3 covers 14 residues. The CDR3 here is CASSLVRSTDTQYF. CDR3 DNA: TGTGCCAGCAGCTTAGTTAGGTCCACAGATACGCAGTATTTT. The full variable domain, with the rest looked up from reference TRBV11-1 and TRBJ2-3, is EAEVAQSPRYKITEKSQAVAFWCDPISGHATLYWYRQILGQGPELLVQFQDESVVDDSQLPKDRFSAERLKGVDSTLKIQPAELGDSAMYLCASSLVRSTDTQYFGPGTRLTVL.

The chain uses TRBV5-1 and TRBJ1-1; D possibly corresponds to TRBD1 (6 bases). Germline V gene data show CDR1 as SGHRS and CDR2 as YFSETQ. V was trimmed by 4 bases and J by 3 bases, leaving 10 bases between them. This CDR3 is 13 amino acids long. The CDR3 loop reads CASSLRTDTEAFF. As DNA, the CDR3 is TGCGCCAGCAGCCTACGGACAGACACTGAAGCTTTCTTT. The complete variable domain, with remaining parts taken from reference TRBV5-1 and TRBJ1-1, reads KAGVTQTPRYLIKTRGQQVTLSCSPISGHRSVSWYQQTPGQGLQFLFEYFSETQRNKGNFPGRFSGRQFSNSRSEMNVSTLELGDSALYLCASSLRTDTEAFFGQGTRLTVV.

The chain links TRBV9 to TRBJ1-5; D possibly corresponds to TRBD1 (6 bases). This CDR3 has 15 amino acids. The V and J ends lost 3 bases and 5 bases respectively, with 15 bases between them. Per germline, CDR1 SGDLS and CDR2 YYNGEE. The CDR3 DNA sequence: TGTGCCAGCAGCGGAGGACAGTTTCTCGATCAGCCCCAGCATTTT. Encoded protein: CASSGGQFLDQPQHF.

The rearrangement links TRBV11-2 to TRBJ1-2; 10 bases are shared with TRBD1. This CDR3 region has 15 residues. V shed 2 bases, J shed 5 bases, and the junction held 5 bases outside the gene matches. Germline loops: CDR1 SGHAT, CDR2 FQNNGV. The CDR3 nucleotides are TGTGCCAGCAGCTTAAGGCTGGGACAGGGGTATGGCTACACCTTC. It is translated as CASSLRLGQGYGYTF.

The chain uses TRBV11-2 and TRBJ2-1; TRBD2 matches at 11 bases. The V and J ends lost 6 bases and 8 bases, in that order; junction bases with no gene match: 6. Germline CDR1 is SGHAT and CDR2 is FQNNGV. The CDR3 has 14 amino acids. CDR3 loop: CASSFGTSGDEQFF. CDR3 DNA sequence: TGTGCCAGCAGTTTCGGGACTAGCGGCGATGAGCAGTTCTTC.

V and J are TRBV7-9 and TRBJ2-1; the match to TRBD1 covers 8 bases. There are 15 residues in the CDR3. The V gene's germline CDR1 is SEHNR and CDR2 FQNEAQ (reference sequence). After removal of 1 base from V and 2 bases from J, the junction contained 1 base not matched to a gene. Here the CDR3 DNA reads TGTGCCAGCAGCTTAGGGACAGGGCCCTACAATGAGCAGTTCTTC. It codes for CASSLGTGPYNEQFF.

CDR3 amino acids: CASSEAQLAADTQYF. CDR3 sequence (DNA): TGTGCCAGCAGTGAAGCGCAACTAGCAGCAGATACGCAGTATTTT. This chain joins TRBV2 and TRBJ2-3, with a weak D call TRBD2 (6 bases). CDR1 and CDR2 (germline): SNHLY, FYNNEI. CDR3 length: 15 amino acids. V lost 0 bases and J lost 4, with 11 bases in between.

This chain connects TRBV28 to TRBJ2-3; TRBD1 matches at 8 bases. Looked up from germline, CDR1 is MDHEN and CDR2 is SYDVKM. V lost 7 bases and J lost 5; bases outside the gene matches: 8. The CDR3 length is 14 residues. CDR3 loop: CASNNQGAVDTQYF. The CDR3 coding sequence is TGTGCCAGCAATAACCAGGGGGCGGTAGATACGCAGTATTTT.

This rearrangement joins TRBV5-4 to TRBJ2-2; weak D call: TRBD2 (6 bases). Trimming removed 0 bases from V and 4 bases from J, with 13 bases in between. Germline CDR1 reads SGHNT; CDR2 reads YYREEE (reference sequence). CDR3 length: 16 residues. As DNA, the CDR3 is TGTGCCAGCAGCTTGGGGACTAACAAATTCACCGGGGAGCTGTTTTTT. This translates into CASSLGTNKFTGELFF.

Here the CDR3 reads CASKRTGVYEQYF. The CDR3 nucleotides read TGTGCCAGCAAGAGGACAGGGGTCTACGAGCAGTACTTC. This chain joins TRBV6-4 and TRBJ2-7, with TRBD1 matching over 9 bases. CDR1 MRHNA and CDR2 SNTAGT come from the germline V gene. This CDR3 has 13 residues. The V and J ends lost 7 bases and 3 bases, in that order; junction bases with no gene match: 4.